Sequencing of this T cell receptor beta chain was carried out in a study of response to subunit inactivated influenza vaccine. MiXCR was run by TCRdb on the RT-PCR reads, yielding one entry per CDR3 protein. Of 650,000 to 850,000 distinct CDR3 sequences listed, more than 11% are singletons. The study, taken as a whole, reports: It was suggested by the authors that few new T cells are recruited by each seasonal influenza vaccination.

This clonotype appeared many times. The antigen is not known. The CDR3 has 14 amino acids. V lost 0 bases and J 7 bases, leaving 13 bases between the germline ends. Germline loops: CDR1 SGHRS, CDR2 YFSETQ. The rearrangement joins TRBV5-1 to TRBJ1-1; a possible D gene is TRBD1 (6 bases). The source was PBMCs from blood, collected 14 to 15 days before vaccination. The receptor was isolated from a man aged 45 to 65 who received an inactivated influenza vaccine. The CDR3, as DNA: TGCGCCAGCAGCTTGGTGACAGGACGCAATGAAGCTTTCTTT. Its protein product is CASSLVTGRNEAFF.